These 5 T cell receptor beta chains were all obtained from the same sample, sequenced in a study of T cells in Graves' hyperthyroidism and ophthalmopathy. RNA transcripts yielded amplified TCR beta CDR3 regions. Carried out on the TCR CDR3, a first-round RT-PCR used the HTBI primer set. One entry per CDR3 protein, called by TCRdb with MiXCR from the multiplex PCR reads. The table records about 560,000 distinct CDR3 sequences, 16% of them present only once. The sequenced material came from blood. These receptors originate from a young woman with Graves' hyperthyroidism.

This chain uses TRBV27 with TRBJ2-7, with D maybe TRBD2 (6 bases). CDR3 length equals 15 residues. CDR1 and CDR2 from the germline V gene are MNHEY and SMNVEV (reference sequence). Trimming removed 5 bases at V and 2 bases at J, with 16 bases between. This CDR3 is CASSTRGSGAYEQYF. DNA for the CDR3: TGTGCCAGCAGTACCCGTGGTAGCGGAGCCTACGAGCAGTACTTC.

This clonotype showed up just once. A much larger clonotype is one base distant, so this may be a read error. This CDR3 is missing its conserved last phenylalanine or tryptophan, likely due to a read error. CDR3 sequence reads: CATEDWRHTEAFL. The CDR3 DNA reads TGTGCCACCGAGGACTGGAGGCACACTGAAGCTTTCCTT. This chain uses TRBV27 with TRBJ1-1; D is uncertain. Between the trimmed V and J ends, which lost 10 bases and 3 bases, there was a span of 15 bases. Germline CDR1 reads MNHEY; CDR2 reads SMNVEV (reference sequence). This CDR3 is 13 amino acids long.

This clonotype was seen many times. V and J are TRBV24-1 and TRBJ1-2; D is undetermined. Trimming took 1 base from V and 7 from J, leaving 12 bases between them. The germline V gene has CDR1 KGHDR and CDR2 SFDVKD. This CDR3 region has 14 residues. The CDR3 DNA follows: TGTGCCACCAGTGATTTTAAGGACCCGGGTGGCTACACCTTC. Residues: CATSDFKDPGGYTF.

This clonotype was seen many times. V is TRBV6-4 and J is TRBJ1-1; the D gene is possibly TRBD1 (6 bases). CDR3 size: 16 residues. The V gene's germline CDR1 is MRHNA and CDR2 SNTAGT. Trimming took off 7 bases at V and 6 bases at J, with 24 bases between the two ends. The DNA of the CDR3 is TGTGCCAGCAAAGCCGCGGGGGGCGCGGGGGCAGCTGAAGCTTTCTTT. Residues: CASKAAGGAGAAEAFF.

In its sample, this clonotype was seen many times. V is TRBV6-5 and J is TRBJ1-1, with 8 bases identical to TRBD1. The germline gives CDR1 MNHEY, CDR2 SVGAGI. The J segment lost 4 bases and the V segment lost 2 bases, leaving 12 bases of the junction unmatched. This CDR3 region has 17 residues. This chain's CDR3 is CASSYLRTGSLATEAFF. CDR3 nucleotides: TGTGCCAGCAGTTACCTTAGGACAGGGTCCTTGGCCACTGAAGCTTTCTTT.